The sequence of this TCR beta chain was determined in a study of blood T cell repertoires in COVID-19. Study at large: The analysed material was cDNA or gDNA that came from T cells, B-cell-depleted T cells, or PBMCs.

Study processing details: Quantification of nucleated cells was approximated via reference gene primer amplification. Measured with immunoSEQ multiplex PCR; TCRdb has only the in-frame clones, and not every one. V, J and clone size are those of that table, while D and trimming were read from the DNA. The sample carries some 290,000 clones, roughly 90% recorded once. This CDR3 region has 15 residues. Trimming took off 4 bases at V and 6 bases at J, with 17 bases between the two ends. From germline, CDR1 is SGHKS and CDR2 YYEKEE (reference sequence). The chain links TRBV5-5 to TRBJ1-5; D possibly corresponds to TRBD1 (6 bases). The receptor's source is a woman aged 25 to 45 with COVID-19, enrolled during active disease. The sequenced sample was peripheral blood. This CDR3 reads CASSHGPGEGQPQHF. The CDR3 DNA reads as TGTGCCAGCAGCCATGGCCCAGGGGAGGGTCAGCCCCAGCATTTT. Together with reference TRBV5-5 and TRBJ1-5, the CDR3 gives the full variable domain: DAGVTQSPTHLIKTRGQQVTLRCSPISGHKSVSWYQQVLGQGPQFIFQYYEKEERGRGNFPDRFSARQFPNYSSELNVNALLLGDSALYLCASSHGPGEGQPQHFGDGTRLSIL.